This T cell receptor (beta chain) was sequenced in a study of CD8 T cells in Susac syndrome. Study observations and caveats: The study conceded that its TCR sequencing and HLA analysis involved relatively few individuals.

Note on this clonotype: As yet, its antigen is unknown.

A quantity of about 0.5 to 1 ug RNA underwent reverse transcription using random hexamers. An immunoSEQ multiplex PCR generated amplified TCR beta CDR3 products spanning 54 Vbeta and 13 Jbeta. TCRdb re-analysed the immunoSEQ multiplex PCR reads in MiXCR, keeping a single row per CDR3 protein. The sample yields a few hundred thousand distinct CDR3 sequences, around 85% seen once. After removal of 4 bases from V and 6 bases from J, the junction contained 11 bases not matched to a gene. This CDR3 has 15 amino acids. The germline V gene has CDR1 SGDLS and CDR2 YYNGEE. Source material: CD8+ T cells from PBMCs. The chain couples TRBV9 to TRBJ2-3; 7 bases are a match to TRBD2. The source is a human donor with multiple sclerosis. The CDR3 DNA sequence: TGTGCCAGCAGCTCCGGGACTACCCTCGGGGATACGCAGTATTTT. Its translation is CASSSGTTLGDTQYF.